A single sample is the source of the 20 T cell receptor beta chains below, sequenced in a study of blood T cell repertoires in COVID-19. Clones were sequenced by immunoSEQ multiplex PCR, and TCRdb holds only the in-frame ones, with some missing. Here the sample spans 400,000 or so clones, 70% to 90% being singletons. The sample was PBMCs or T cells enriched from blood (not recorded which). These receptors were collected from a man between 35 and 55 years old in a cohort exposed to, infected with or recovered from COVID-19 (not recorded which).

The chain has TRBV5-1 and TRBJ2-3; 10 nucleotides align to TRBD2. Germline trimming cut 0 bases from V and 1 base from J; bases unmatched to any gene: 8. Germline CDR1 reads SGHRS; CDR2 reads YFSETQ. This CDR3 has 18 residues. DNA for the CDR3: TGCGCCAGCAGCTTGGCCCCTCTAGCGGGAGACGGCACAGATACGCAGTATTTT. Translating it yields CASSLAPLAGDGTDTQYF.

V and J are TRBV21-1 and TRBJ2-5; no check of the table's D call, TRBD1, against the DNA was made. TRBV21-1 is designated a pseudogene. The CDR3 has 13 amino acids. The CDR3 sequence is CASGPGFRKTQYF. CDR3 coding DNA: TGTGCCAGCGGTCCAGGGTTCCGGAAGACCCAGTACTTC.

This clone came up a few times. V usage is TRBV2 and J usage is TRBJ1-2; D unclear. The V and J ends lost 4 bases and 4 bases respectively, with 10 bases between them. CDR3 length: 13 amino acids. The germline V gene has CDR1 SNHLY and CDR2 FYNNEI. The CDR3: CASSGAETYGYTF. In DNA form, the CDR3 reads TGTGCCAGCAGTGGCGCGGAAACCTATGGCTACACCTTC.

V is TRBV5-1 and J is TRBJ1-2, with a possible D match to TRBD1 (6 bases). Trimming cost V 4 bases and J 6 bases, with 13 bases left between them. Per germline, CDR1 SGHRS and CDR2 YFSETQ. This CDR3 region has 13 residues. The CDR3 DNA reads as TGCGCCAGCAGCGGTTCAGGGGTTGATGGCTACACCTTC. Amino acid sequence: CASSGSGVDGYTF.

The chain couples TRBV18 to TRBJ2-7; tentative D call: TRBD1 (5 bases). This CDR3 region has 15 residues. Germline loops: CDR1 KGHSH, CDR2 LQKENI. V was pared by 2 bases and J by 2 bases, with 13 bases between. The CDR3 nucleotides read TGTGCCAGCTCACCATCGGAAGGGGTCACCTACGAGCAGTACTTC. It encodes CASSPSEGVTYEQYF.

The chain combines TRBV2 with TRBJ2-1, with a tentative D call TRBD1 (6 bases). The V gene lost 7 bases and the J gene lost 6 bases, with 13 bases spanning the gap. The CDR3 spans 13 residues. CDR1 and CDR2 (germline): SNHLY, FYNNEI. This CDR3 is CASTGNRVNEQFF. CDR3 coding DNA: TGTGCCAGCACCGGTAACAGGGTCAATGAGCAGTTCTTC. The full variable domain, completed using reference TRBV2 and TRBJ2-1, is EPEVTQTPSHQVTQMGQEVILRCVPISNHLYFYWYRQILGQKVEFLVSFYNNEISEKSEIFDDQFSVERPDGSNFTLKIRSTKLEDSAMYFCASTGNRVNEQFFGPGTRLTVL.

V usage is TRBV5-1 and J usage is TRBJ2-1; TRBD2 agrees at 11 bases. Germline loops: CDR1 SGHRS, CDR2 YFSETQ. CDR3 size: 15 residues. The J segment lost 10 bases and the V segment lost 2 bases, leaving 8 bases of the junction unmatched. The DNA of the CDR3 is TGCGCCAGCAGCTTAACACTAGCGGGAGAAGGAGAGCAGTTCTTC. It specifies CASSLTLAGEGEQFF.

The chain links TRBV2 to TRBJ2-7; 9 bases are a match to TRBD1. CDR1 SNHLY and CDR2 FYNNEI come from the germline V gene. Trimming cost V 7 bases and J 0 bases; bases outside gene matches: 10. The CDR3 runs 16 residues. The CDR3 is CASISLAGQGSYEQYF. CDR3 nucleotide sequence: TGTGCCAGCATTTCACTTGCGGGACAGGGCTCCTACGAGCAGTACTTC. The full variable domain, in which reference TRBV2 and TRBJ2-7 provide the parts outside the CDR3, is EPEVTQTPSHQVTQMGQEVILRCVPISNHLYFYWYRQILGQKVEFLVSFYNNEISEKSEIFDDQFSVERPDGSNFTLKIRSTKLEDSAMYFCASISLAGQGSYEQYFGPGTRLTVT.

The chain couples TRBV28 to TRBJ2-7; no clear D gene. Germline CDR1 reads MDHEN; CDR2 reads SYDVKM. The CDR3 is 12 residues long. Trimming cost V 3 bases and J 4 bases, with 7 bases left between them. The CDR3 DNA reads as TGTGCCAGCAGTTTGCAGCGTTACGAGCAGTACTTC. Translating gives CASSLQRYEQYF.

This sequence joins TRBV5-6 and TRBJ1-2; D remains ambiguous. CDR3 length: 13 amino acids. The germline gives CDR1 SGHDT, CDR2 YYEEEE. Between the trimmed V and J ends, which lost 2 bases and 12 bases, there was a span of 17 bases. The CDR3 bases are TGTGCCAGCAGCTTTAGGAACGACACCACGAACACCTTC. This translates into CASSFRNDTTNTF.

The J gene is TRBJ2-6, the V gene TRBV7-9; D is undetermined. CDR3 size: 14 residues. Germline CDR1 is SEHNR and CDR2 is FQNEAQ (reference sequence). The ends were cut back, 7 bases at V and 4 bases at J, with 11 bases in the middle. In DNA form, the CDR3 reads TGTGCCAGCACCTCGAGGTCAGGGGCCAACGTCCTGACTTTC. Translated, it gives CASTSRSGANVLTF.

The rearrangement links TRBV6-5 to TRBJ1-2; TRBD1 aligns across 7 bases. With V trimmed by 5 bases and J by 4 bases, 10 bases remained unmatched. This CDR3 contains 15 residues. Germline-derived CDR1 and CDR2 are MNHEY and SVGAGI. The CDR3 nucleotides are TGTGCCAGCAGTCGAGAGGACAGGTCGCCCTATGGCTACACCTTC. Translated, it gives CASSREDRSPYGYTF.

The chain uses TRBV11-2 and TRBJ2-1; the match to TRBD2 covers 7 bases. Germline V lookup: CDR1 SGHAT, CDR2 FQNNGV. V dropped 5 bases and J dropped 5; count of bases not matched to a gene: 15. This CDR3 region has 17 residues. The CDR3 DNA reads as TGTGCCAGCAGCGCGAGAGGGCCGGGACTACGACACAATGAGCAGTTCTTC. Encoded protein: CASSARGPGLRHNEQFF. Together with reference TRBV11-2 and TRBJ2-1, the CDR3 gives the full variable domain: EAGVAQSPRYKIIEKRQSVAFWCNPISGHATLYWYQQILGQGPKLLIQFQNNGVVDDSQLPKDRFSAERLKGVDSTLKIQPAKLEDSAVYLCASSARGPGLRHNEQFFGPGTRLTVL.

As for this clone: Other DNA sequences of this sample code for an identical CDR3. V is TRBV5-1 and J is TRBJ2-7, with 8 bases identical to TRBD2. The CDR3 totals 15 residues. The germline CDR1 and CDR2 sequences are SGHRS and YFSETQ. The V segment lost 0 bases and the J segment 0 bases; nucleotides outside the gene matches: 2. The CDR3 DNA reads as TGCGCCAGCAGCTTGGTCACTAGCGGCTCCTACGAGCAGTACTTC. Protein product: CASSLVTSGSYEQYF.

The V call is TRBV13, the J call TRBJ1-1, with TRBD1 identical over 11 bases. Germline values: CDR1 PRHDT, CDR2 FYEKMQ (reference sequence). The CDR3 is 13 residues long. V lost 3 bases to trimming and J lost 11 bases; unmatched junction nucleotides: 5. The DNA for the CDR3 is TGTGCCAGCAGCTTGGGACAGGGGGGTCTCGCTTTCTTT. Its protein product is CASSLGQGGLAFF.

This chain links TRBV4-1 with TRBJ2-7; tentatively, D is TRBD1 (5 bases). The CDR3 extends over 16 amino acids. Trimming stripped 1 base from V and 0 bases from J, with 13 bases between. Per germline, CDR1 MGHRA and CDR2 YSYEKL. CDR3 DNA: TGCGCCAGCAGCCAAGGTGGCAGGGTGAACTCCTACGAGCAGTACTTC. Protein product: CASSQGGRVNSYEQYF.

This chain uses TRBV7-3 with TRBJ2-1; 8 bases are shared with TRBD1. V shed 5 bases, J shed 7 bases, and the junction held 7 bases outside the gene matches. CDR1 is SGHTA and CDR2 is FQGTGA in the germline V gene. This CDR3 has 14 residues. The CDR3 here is CASSPLGQVNEQFF. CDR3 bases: TGTGCCAGCAGCCCATTGGGACAGGTAAATGAGCAGTTCTTC.

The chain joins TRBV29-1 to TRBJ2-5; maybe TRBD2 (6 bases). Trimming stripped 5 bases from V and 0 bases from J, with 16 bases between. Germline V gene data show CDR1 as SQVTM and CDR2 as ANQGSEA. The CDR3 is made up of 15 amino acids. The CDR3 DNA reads TGCAGCGTTACCTGGGGGGAAACGTACCAAGAGACCCAGTACTTC. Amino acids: CSVTWGETYQETQYF.

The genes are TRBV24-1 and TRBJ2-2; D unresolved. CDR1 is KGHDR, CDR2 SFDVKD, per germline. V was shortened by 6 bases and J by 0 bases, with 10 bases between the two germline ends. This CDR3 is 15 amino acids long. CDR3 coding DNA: TGTGCCACCAGTCGAGGCCTACCGAACACCGGGGAGCTGTTTTTT. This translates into CATSRGLPNTGELFF.

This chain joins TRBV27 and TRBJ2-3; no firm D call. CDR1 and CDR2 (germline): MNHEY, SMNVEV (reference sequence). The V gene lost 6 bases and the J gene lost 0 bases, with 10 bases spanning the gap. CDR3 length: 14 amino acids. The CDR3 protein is CASSPPSSTDTQYF. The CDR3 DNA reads TGTGCCAGCAGCCCCCCTTCTAGCACAGATACGCAGTATTTT.